The 25 T cell receptor beta chains reported below all come from one sample, sequenced in a study. TCRdb re-called the reads with MiXCR, one entry per CDR3 protein. Of 12,000 to 15,000 distinct CDR3 sequences listed, about 35% are singletons. The sample consisted of blood. All receptors derive from a human donor.

This clonotype is medium-sized. The chain carries TRBV14 and TRBJ1-5, with a weak D call TRBD1 (6 bases). Trimming stripped 1 base from V and 10 bases from J, with 11 bases between. This CDR3 has 13 amino acids. The germline CDR1 and CDR2 sequences are SGHDN and FVKESK. The CDR3 loop reads CASSQGSTGPQHF. CDR3 DNA sequence: TGTGCCAGCAGCCAAGGATCGACAGGCCCCCAGCATTTT.

This clonotype has just a few counts. This chain joins TRBV6-2 or TRBV6-3 and TRBJ1-2; 7 positions agree with TRBD1. This CDR3 is 16 amino acids long. Germline V gene sequence: CDR1 MNHEY, CDR2 SVGEGT. The V gene end was trimmed by 5 bases and the J gene end by 5 bases; junction bases not matched to a gene: 14. The CDR3: CASSDGRTGLYYGYTF. The CDR3 DNA sequence: TGTGCCAGCAGTGACGGTCGGACAGGTCTATATTATGGCTACACCTTC.

This clonotype was seen more than once but under ten times. CDR3 residues: CASSSSTRGDDGELFF. The CDR3 DNA reads TGCGCCAGCAGCTCCTCTACTAGAGGAGATGACGGGGAGCTGTTTTTT. V gene TRBV5-1 combines with J gene TRBJ2-2, with D possibly TRBD2 on 5 matching bases. The germline V and J ends were trimmed by 3 bases and 7 bases, with 19 bases remaining between them. This CDR3 comprises 16 residues. Per germline, CDR1 SGHRS and CDR2 YFSETQ. Supplemented by reference TRBV5-1 and TRBJ2-2, the full variable domain reads KAGVTQTPRYLIKTRGQQVTLSCSPISGHRSVSWYQQTPGQGLQFLFEYFSETQRNKGNFPGRFSGRQFSNSRSEMNVSTLELGDSALYLCASSSSTRGDDGELFFGEGSRLTVL.

Notes on this clonotype: A much more abundant neighbour one base away suggests this may be a read error. The gene calls are TRBV4-1 and TRBJ2-1, with no clear D. Per the germline V gene, CDR1 is MGHRA and CDR2 is YSYEKL. Trimming shortened V by 2 bases and J by 13 bases, and 15 bases separated the two germline ends. The length of the CDR3 is 13 residues. The DNA for the CDR3 is TGCGCCAGCAGCCAAAACAGTCAAGAGACCCAGTTCTTC. Protein sequence: CASSQNSQETQFF.

This clonotype is labeled as medium-sized. The gene calls are TRBV14 and TRBJ2-3; 10 positions agree with TRBD2. From germline, CDR1 is SGHDN and CDR2 FVKESK. The CDR3 length is 19 residues. The ends lost 0 bases at V and 3 bases at J; junction bases unmatched: 12. CDR3 sequence (DNA): TGTGCCAGCAGCCAAGATAGGTGGACTAGCGGACCGCGAACAGATACGCAGTATTTT. Its protein product is CASSQDRWTSGPRTDTQYF. The entire variable domain, with the rest obtained from reference TRBV14 and TRBJ2-3, is as follows: EAGVTQFPSHSVIEKGQTVTLRCDPISGHDNLYWYRRVMGKEIKFLLHFVKESKQDESGMPNNRFLAERTGGTYSTLKVQPAELEDSGVYFCASSQDRWTSGPRTDTQYFGPGTRLTVL.

As concerns this clonotype: It may be a read error: a sequence one base away is much more abundant. The genes are TRBV4-1 and TRBJ2-7; no clear D. Per germline, CDR1 MGHRA and CDR2 YSYEKL. The V and J ends lost 0 bases and 7 bases respectively, with 22 bases between them. The CDR3 extends over 17 amino acids. CDR3 residues: CASSQDTLGYSYNEQYF. DNA of the CDR3: TGCGCCAGCAGCCAAGATACCCTGGGGTACTCCTACAATGAGCAGTACTTC.

This clonotype was observed at least ten times. The chain recombines TRBV4-3 with TRBJ1-2, with TRBD1 matching 8 bases. This CDR3 comprises 19 residues. CDR1 and CDR2 from the germline V gene are LGHNA and YSLEER. The trim removed 0 bases at V and 8 bases at J, leaving 20 bases unmatched. The CDR3 loop reads CASSQDGADRDLYFRGYTF. The CDR3 nucleotides read TGCGCCAGCAGCCAAGATGGGGCGGACAGGGATCTATATTTTCGGGGCTACACCTTC.

This clonotype has more than one count but fewer than ten. A much larger clone is a single base away; this may be a read error. The V and J genes are TRBV7-9 and TRBJ2-7, with TRBD2 as a possible D gene (5 bases). This CDR3 contains 16 residues. With 1 base removed from V and 7 bases from J, the gap between germline ends came to 20 bases. Germline CDR1 reads SEHNR; CDR2 reads FQNEAQ (reference sequence). CDR3 amino acids: CASSLDAGGPYNEQYF. As DNA, the CDR3 is TGTGCCAGCAGCTTAGATGCCGGCGGGCCTTACAATGAGCAGTACTTC. The full variable domain, rest sourced from reference TRBV7-9 and TRBJ2-7, is DTGVSQNPRHKITKRGQNVTFRCDPISEHNRLYWYRQTLGQGPEFLTYFQNEAQLEKSRLLSDRFSAERPKGSFSTLEIQRTEQGDSAMYLCASSLDAGGPYNEQYFGPGTRLTVT.

This chain connects TRBV4-2 to TRBJ1-1; 7 nucleotides agree with TRBD1. Germline lookup yields CDR1 LGHNA and CDR2 YNFKEQ. The CDR3 consists of 18 residues. V trimming: 3 bases; J trimming: 5 bases; junction bases outside the gene matches: 18. The CDR3 DNA sequence: TGTGCCAGCAGCCAGTACCACCATCTTTCCAGGGGGACAACTGAAGCTTTCTTT. Its translation: CASSQYHHLSRGTTEAFF.

This clonotype came up a few times. V and J are TRBV29-1 and TRBJ2-7; 11 bases line up with TRBD1. From germline, CDR1 is SQVTM and CDR2 ANQGSEA. The CDR3 extends over 14 amino acids. Trimming at V came to 4 bases and at J to 3 bases, leaving 5 bases not matched to a gene. The CDR3 sequence: CSVGGQGAGYEQYF. DNA of the CDR3: TGCAGCGTTGGTGGACAGGGGGCGGGCTACGAGCAGTACTTC.

This clonotype appeared a few times. The chain joins TRBV18 to TRBJ1-2; D is ambiguous. Germline V lookup: CDR1 KGHSH, CDR2 LQKENI. V dropped 2 bases and J dropped 2 bases, with 6 bases sitting between them. The CDR3 contains 13 residues. As DNA, the CDR3 is TGTGCCAGCTCACCATCCGAGAACTATGGCTACACCTTC. It codes for CASSPSENYGYTF.

This clonotype is labeled as medium-sized. The chain couples TRBV18 to TRBJ2-7; 7 nucleotides match TRBD1. The CDR3 runs 15 residues. The germline V gene has CDR1 KGHSH and CDR2 LQKENI. The V segment lost 1 base and the J segment 3 bases; nucleotides outside the gene matches: 6. This chain's CDR3 is CASSPRGTAYYEQYF. CDR3 in DNA: TGTGCCAGCTCACCACGGGGGACAGCCTACTACGAGCAGTACTTC. Full variable domain (remainder filled in from reference TRBV18 and TRBJ2-7): NAGVMQNPRHLVRRRGQEARLRCSPMKGHSHVYWYRQLPEEGLKFMVYLQKENIIDESGMPKERFSAEFPKEGPSILRIQQVVRGDSAAYFCASSPRGTAYYEQYFGPGTRLTVT.

The chain is built from TRBV4-1 and TRBJ2-7; 10 bases are a match to TRBD2. Germline CDR1 MGHRA, CDR2 YSYEKL. The CDR3 has 16 residues. J gave up 0 bases and V 3 bases, and 5 bases lay outside the gene matches. CDR3 coding DNA: TGCGCCAGCAGCCACGGAGCTAGCGGGAGCTCCTACGAGCAGTACTTC. Translating gives CASSHGASGSSYEQYF.

This clonotype occurred once. The rearrangement joins TRBV10-3 to TRBJ1-1; D remains ambiguous. Germline CDR1 is ENHRY and CDR2 is SYGVKD. The CDR3 totals 18 residues. V lost 3 bases to trimming and J lost 14 bases, with 34 bases between them. In nucleotides, the CDR3 is TGTGCCATCAGTGATTCTAGCGGGAGATCTAGGAACTACAATGAGCAGTTCTTT. It yields the protein CAISDSSGRSRNYNEQFF.

This chain joins TRBV4-1 and TRBJ1-4; D is unclear. Trimming stripped 1 base from V and 8 bases from J, with 2 bases between. CDR1 and CDR2 (germline): MGHRA, YSYEKL. The CDR3 contains 11 residues. CDR3 DNA: TGCGCCAGCAGCCAAGGAGAAAAACTGTTTTTT. Residues: CASSQGEKLFF.

The sample holds many counts of this clonotype. The genes are TRBV6-2 or TRBV6-3 and TRBJ1-1, with D unclear. This CDR3 is built from 15 residues. Germline V gene data show CDR1 as MNHEY and CDR2 as SVGEGT. V lost 3 bases, J lost 4 bases, and 15 bases lay in between. CDR3 amino acids: CASSYNYQSATEAFF. DNA for the CDR3: TGTGCCAGCAGTTATAACTACCAGTCTGCCACTGAAGCTTTCTTT.

In the case of this clonotype: One end of the junction does not line up with germline, which may come from a read error. The rearrangement links TRBV29-1 to TRBJ2-5; D tentatively fits TRBD1 or TRBD2 (5 bases each). The germline CDR1 and CDR2 sequences are SQVTM and ANQGSEA. This CDR3 has 14 amino acids. The CDR3 spells CAASRGRDQETQYF. The CDR3 nucleotides are TGTGCCGCGTCTCGGGGCCGTGACCAAGAGACCCAGTACTTC. The entire variable domain, with the rest obtained from reference TRBV29-1 and TRBJ2-5, is as follows: SAVISQKPSRDICQRGTSLTIQCQVDSQVTMMFWYRQQPGQSLTLIATANQGSEATYESGFVIDKFPISRPNLTFSTLTVSNMSPEDSSIYLCAASRGRDQETQYFGPGTRLLVL.

This clonotype was recorded at least ten times. The J gene is TRBJ2-1, the V gene TRBV4-3; D gene unclear. CDR3 length: 14 amino acids. The germline gives CDR1 LGHNA, CDR2 YSLEER. V lost 0 bases and J lost 9, with 12 bases in between. The CDR3 region is CASSQDVSLGEQFF. CDR3 nucleotide sequence: TGCGCCAGCAGCCAAGACGTTAGCCTCGGTGAGCAGTTCTTC.

This clonotype appeared a few times. The genes are TRBV23-1 and TRBJ2-1; perhaps TRBD1 as D (5 bases). TRBV23-1 is filed as an ORF, its function uncertain. Trimming stripped 0 bases from V and 10 bases from J, with 19 bases between. The CDR3 loop spans 16 amino acids. The CDR3 spells CASSQSGDWRREEQFF. The CDR3 region has the DNA TGCGCCAGCAGTCAATCAGGGGATTGGCGTCGAGAGGAGCAGTTCTTC.

This clonotype was counted ten times or more. The chain joins TRBV4-2 to TRBJ1-1; D might be TRBD1 (5 bases). V was clipped by 4 bases and J by 1 base, with 13 bases between them. The germline CDR1 and CDR2 sequences are LGHNA and YNFKEQ. The CDR3 sequence is 15 residues long. The chain's CDR3 is CASSRLGQGNTEAFF. DNA for the CDR3: TGTGCCAGCAGCCGCCTAGGGCAGGGGAACACTGAAGCTTTCTTT.

This clonotype was seen at least ten times. This chain joins TRBV4-2 and TRBJ1-3; TRBD1 matches 7 bases. The CDR3 has 16 amino acids. The V and J ends lost 1 base and 2 bases, in that order; junction bases with no gene match: 5. Per the germline V gene, CDR1 is LGHNA and CDR2 is YNFKEQ. This CDR3 reads CASSQGHDRAGNTIYF. CDR3 bases: TGTGCCAGCAGCCAAGGCCACGACAGGGCTGGAAACACCATATATTTT.

V and J are TRBV7-6 and TRBJ2-7; 7 nucleotides match TRBD2. J lost 4 bases, V lost 5 bases, and 8 bases had no gene match. CDR1 is SGHVS, CDR2 FNYEAQ, per germline. The CDR3 contains 14 residues. CDR3 region: CASSPSGNKYEQYF. CDR3 sequence (DNA): TGTGCCAGCAGCCCAAGCGGGAACAAATACGAGCAGTACTTC.

At least ten counts were recorded for this clonotype. The rearrangement joins TRBV4-3 to TRBJ2-3, with D possibly being TRBD2 (6 bases). Trimming cost V 0 bases and J 3 bases, with 16 bases left between them. Looked up from germline, CDR1 is LGHNA and CDR2 is YSLEER. This CDR3 contains 17 residues. This CDR3 reads CASSQEARLDWTDTQYF. The CDR3 DNA follows: TGCGCCAGCAGCCAAGAAGCGCGACTAGATTGGACAGATACGCAGTATTTT.

In its sample, this clonotype ranks as medium-sized. The chain joins TRBV7-2 to TRBJ1-5, with TRBD1 matching 7 bases. The CDR3 is made up of 13 amino acids. The junction had 5 bases not matched to a gene; V was cut back by 5 bases and J by 7 bases. Germline lookup yields CDR1 SGHTA and CDR2 FQGNSA. In DNA form, the CDR3 reads TGTGCCAGCAGCACCAGGGGGGACCAGCCCCAGCATTTT. Amino acids: CASSTRGDQPQHF.

The rearrangement joins TRBV4-2 to TRBJ2-2; 9 bases fit TRBD1. Germline lookup yields CDR1 LGHNA and CDR2 YNFKEQ. The CDR3 consists of 16 residues. Trimming at V came to 1 base and at J to 4 bases, leaving 4 bases not matched to a gene. The DNA of the CDR3 is TGTGCCAGCAGCCAAGGGACAGGGGAGAGCACCGGGGAGCTGTTTTTT. Protein product: CASSQGTGESTGELFF.